This passage covers 32 T cell receptor beta chains from one sample sequenced in a study of glioma-infiltrating T cells. Amplification of TCR alpha and beta CDR3 regions from RNA used iRepertoire nested multiplex PCR. In TCRdb, the multiplex PCR reads were re-called with MiXCR into one record per CDR3 protein. The repertoire has around 190,000 distinct CDR3 sequences, around 42% of them found once; the top ten carry under 6.5%. Sequencing was done on a sample of glioma tissue, nonneoplastic brain tissue, or PBMCs (not recorded which). The receptors were gathered from a human donor with low-grade glioma or glioblastoma, undergoing nonglioma brain surgery, or in good health (not recorded which).

The chain combines TRBV2 with TRBJ1-3; maybe TRBD1 (5 bases). V lost 10 bases to trimming and J lost 8 bases, with 18 bases between them. CDR1 and CDR2 from the germline V gene are SNHLY and FYNNEI. The CDR3 has 13 residues. The CDR3 spells CAIQGTGWDTIYF. The CDR3 DNA is TGTGCCATACAAGGGACGGGGTGGGACACCATATATTTT. Variable domain in full (rest from reference TRBV2 and TRBJ1-3): EPEVTQTPSHQVTQMGQEVILRCVPISNHLYFYWYRQILGQKVEFLVSFYNNEISEKSEIFDDQFSVERPDGSNFTLKIRSTKLEDSAMYFCAIQGTGWDTIYFGEGSWLTVV.

This clonotype was recorded a few times. Possible read error: a much larger clone is one base away. The CDR3 bases are TGTGCCAGCAGTTTCTGGAGGGGTAGGCAGCCCCAGCATTTT. As protein: CASSFWRGRQPQHF. This sequence joins TRBV28 and TRBJ1-5; maybe TRBD1 (5 bases). Trimming cost V 3 bases and J 7 bases, with 13 bases left between them. CDR1 is MDHEN, CDR2 SYDVKM, per germline. This CDR3 contains 14 residues.

This clonotype came up a few times. This may be a read error, as it is one base from a much larger clone. This chain uses TRBV20-1 with TRBJ2-3, with TRBD2 matching 10 bases. Germline V gene data show CDR1 as DFQATT and CDR2 as SNEGSKA (reference sequence). The CDR3 totals 15 residues. The ends lost 3 bases at V and 5 bases at J; junction bases unmatched: 8. The CDR3 loop is CSASATSGWEDTQYF. CDR3 DNA sequence: TGCAGTGCTAGCGCGACTAGCGGGTGGGAAGATACGCAGTATTTT.

The gene calls are TRBV3-1 and TRBJ1-2; unclear D gene. The CDR3 is made up of 14 amino acids. From germline, CDR1 is LGHDT and CDR2 YNNKEL (reference sequence). The germline V and J ends were trimmed by 0 bases and 8 bases, with 13 bases remaining between them. The CDR3 sequence is CASSQELGSRGYTF. CDR3 DNA: TGTGCCAGCAGCCAAGAGTTAGGTTCGCGGGGCTACACCTTC. The full variable domain, rest sourced from reference TRBV3-1 and TRBJ1-2, is DTAVSQTPKYLVTQMGNDKSIKCEQNLGHDTMYWYKQDSKKFLKIMFSYNNKELIINETVPNRFSPKSPDKAHLNLHINSLELGDSAVYFCASSQELGSRGYTFGSGTRLTVV.

The chain is built from TRBV7-2 and TRBJ2-5, with D possibly TRBD2 on 6 matching bases. Germline CDR1 SGHTA, CDR2 FQGNSA. The ends were cut back, 10 bases at V and 5 bases at J, with 20 bases in the middle. The CDR3 has 14 amino acids. CDR3 loop: CATNSGPTRETQYF. DNA of the CDR3: TGTGCCACGAATAGCGGTCCCACTAGGGAGACCCAGTACTTC.

This chain links TRBV5-1 with TRBJ2-1; D is possibly TRBD2 (5 bases). This CDR3 contains 16 residues. Germline CDR1 reads SGHRS; CDR2 reads YFSETQ. V was pared by 4 bases and J by 1 base, with 15 bases between. This chain's CDR3 is CASSITSEASYNEQFF. CDR3 sequence (DNA): TGCGCCAGCAGCATCACTAGTGAGGCATCCTACAATGAGCAGTTCTTC.

The V and J genes are TRBV5-1 and TRBJ2-7; D is undetermined. This CDR3 region has 12 residues. Trimming pared 3 bases from V and 3 bases from J, leaving 7 bases between. Germline values: CDR1 SGHRS, CDR2 YFSETQ. The CDR3 protein is CASSSQYYEQYF. CDR3 nucleotides: TGCGCCAGCAGCTCGCAATACTACGAGCAGTACTTC. Based on the CDR3 plus reference TRBV5-1 and TRBJ2-7, the full variable domain is KAGVTQTPRYLIKTRGQQVTLSCSPISGHRSVSWYQQTPGQGLQFLFEYFSETQRNKGNFPGRFSGRQFSNSRSEMNVSTLELGDSALYLCASSSQYYEQYFGPGTRLTVT.

This chain connects TRBV28 to TRBJ2-5; D gene unclear. The CDR3 covers 15 residues. Germline CDR1 and CDR2: MDHEN and SYDVKM. Trimming cost V 5 bases and J 5 bases, with 18 bases left between them. CDR3 protein: CASSQELQGRETQYF. CDR3 DNA: TGTGCCAGCAGTCAGGAGCTGCAAGGGCGGGAGACCCAGTACTTC.

The rearrangement uses TRBV12-3 or TRBV12-4 and TRBJ1-2; 8 positions agree with TRBD1. V shed 6 bases and J 3 bases; nucleotides not matched to a gene: 15. The length of the CDR3 is 17 residues. The CDR3 region is CASSLQGGTLSYYGYTF. The CDR3 nucleotides read TGTGCCAGCAGCCTACAGGGGGGGACATTATCGTACTATGGCTACACCTTC.

This clonotype was recorded only once. This sequence may be a read error, since a much larger clone differs from it by one base. The chain has TRBV4-1 and TRBJ2-7, with D perhaps TRBD2 (6 bases). CDR3 length: 15 residues. Trimming shortened V by 1 base and J by 7 bases, and 17 bases separated the two germline ends. Germline-derived CDR1 and CDR2 are MGHRA and YSYEKL. CDR3 protein: CASSQVGGAYNEQYF. The CDR3 nucleotides are TGCGCCAGCAGCCAAGTCGGGGGAGCCTACAATGAGCAGTACTTC.

This clonotype was detected many times. This chain connects TRBV20-1 to TRBJ2-3, with no clear D. The CDR3 spans 13 residues. The ends were cut back, 6 bases at V and 1 base at J, with 11 bases in the middle. CDR1 and CDR2 (germline): DFQATT, SNEGSKA (reference sequence). The CDR3 DNA follows: TGCAGTGCAAACCCTCCGGGCACAGATACGCAGTATTTT. The encoded protein is CSANPPGTDTQYF.

Details on this clonotype: A much larger clone lies a single base off, so this may be a read error. This rearrangement joins TRBV4-1 to TRBJ1-5; no clear D. CDR3 length: 13 residues. Germline CDR1 and CDR2: MGHRA and YSYEKL. The CDR3 reads CASSQDPNQPQNF. The CDR3 bases are TGCGCCAGCAGCCAAGACCCCAATCAGCCCCAGAATTTT.

The J gene is TRBJ2-5, the V gene TRBV2; 10 nucleotides line up with TRBD2. In germline, CDR1 is SNHLY, CDR2 FYNNEI. The CDR3 extends over 12 amino acids. V was pared by 8 bases and J by 7 bases, with 4 bases of the junction left unmatched. CDR3 residues: CASGQREGTQYF. As DNA, the CDR3 is TGTGCCAGCGGCCAGCGGGAGGGGACCCAGTACTTC.

Comments on this clonotype: A much larger clone is a single base away; this may be a read error. The rearrangement joins TRBV3-1 to TRBJ2-1, with TRBD2 matching over 10 bases. CDR1 is LGHDT, CDR2 YNNKEL, per germline (reference sequence). There are 17 residues in the CDR3. Trimming took 5 bases from V and 7 from J; bases not matched to a gene: 14. As DNA, the CDR3 is TGTGCCAGCAGCAAGTCCCTTACTAGCGGGGCCCTGAATGAGCAGTTCTTC. Translation: CASSKSLTSGALNEQFF.

Details on this clonotype: A much more abundant neighbour one base away suggests this may be a read error. The rearrangement joins TRBV19 to TRBJ2-1; TRBD1 is a possible D gene (5 bases). V shed 1 base and J shed 8 bases, with 6 bases lying between them. CDR3 length equals 12 residues. Per germline, CDR1 LNHDA and CDR2 SQIVND (reference sequence). CDR3: CASSIVRDEQFF. The CDR3 nucleotides are TGTGCCAGTAGTATAGTCAGGGATGAGCAGTTCTTC.

This clonotype was counted at least ten times. The rearrangement uses TRBV6-1 and TRBJ1-6; TRBD1 agrees at 7 bases. After removal of 4 bases from V and 4 bases from J, the junction contained 1 base not matched to a gene. The CDR3 consists of 14 residues. Germline assignment: CDR1 MNHNS and CDR2 SASEGT. The CDR3 nucleotides read TGTGCCAGCAGTGTACAGGGGTATAATTCACCCCTCCACTTT. Translated: CASSVQGYNSPLHF.

This chain uses TRBV12-3 or TRBV12-4 with TRBJ2-1; 9 bases agree with TRBD1. The CDR3 totals 15 residues. The junction had 6 bases not matched to a gene; V was cut back by 6 bases and J by 3 bases. This chain's CDR3 is CASSLKTGGYNEQFF. The DNA for the CDR3 is TGTGCCAGCAGCCTAAAGACAGGGGGCTACAATGAGCAGTTCTTC.

Concerning this clonotype itself: A read error may account for a junction end that differs from germline. The chain has TRBV20-1 and TRBJ1-5; D gene uncertain. In germline, CDR1 is DFQATT, CDR2 SNEGSKA (reference sequence). The length of the CDR3 is 14 residues. The DNA of the CDR3 is TGCAGTGCTAAAGGTAGTGCAAACTATCAGCCCCGGCATTTT. It codes for CSAKGSANYQPRHF.

This chain uses TRBV18 with TRBJ1-3; weak D call: TRBD1 (5 bases). V dropped 3 bases and J dropped 0 bases, with 9 bases sitting between them. Germline V gene lookup returns CDR1 KGHSH and CDR2 LQKENI. The CDR3 runs 15 residues. CDR3 loop: CASSPEGSSGNTIYF. CDR3 DNA: TGTGCCAGCTCACCCGAGGGGAGCTCTGGAAACACCATATATTTT.

The J gene is TRBJ2-1, the V gene TRBV3-1, with TRBD2 matching 8 bases. This CDR3 comprises 16 residues. Trimming at V came to 1 base and at J to 4 bases, leaving 6 bases not matched to a gene. The germline V gene has CDR1 LGHDT and CDR2 YNNKEL (reference sequence). CDR3 DNA sequence: TGTGCCAGCAGCCAAGTCCTAGCGGGTGTTTACAATGAGCAGTTCTTC. Translated, it gives CASSQVLAGVYNEQFF.

The table lists this clonotype with many counts. A junction end diverges from the germline sequence, so it may reflect a read error. The J gene is TRBJ2-1, the V gene TRBV11-2, with D hard to call. The CDR3 length is 15 residues. The germline V gene encodes CDR1 SGHAT and CDR2 FQNNGV. CDR3 sequence (DNA): TGTGCCAGCAGCTTATCCGGTGGCTCCCACAATGAGCAGTTCTTC. The encoded protein is CASSLSGGSHNEQFF.

This clonotype was recorded many times. The chain recombines TRBV28 with TRBJ1-5; D gene unclear. V gave up 3 bases and J gave up 11 bases, with 8 bases separating them. Germline CDR1 reads MDHEN; CDR2 reads SYDVKM. The CDR3 runs to 11 residues. In nucleotides, the CDR3 is TGTGCCAGCAGTTTGGGTCTGTCCCAGCATTTT. Protein: CASSLGLSQHF.

The chain employs TRBV6-2 or TRBV6-3 and TRBJ1-5; D is ambiguous. Germline assignment: CDR1 MNHEY and CDR2 SVGEGT. There are 14 residues in the CDR3. With 7 bases removed from V and 12 bases from J, the gap between germline ends came to 22 bases. The CDR3 coding sequence is TGTGCCAGCAATGAGATCTATAGCAATAAGCACCAGCATTTT. It specifies CASNEIYSNKHQHF.

A note on this clonotype: At one end the junction does not follow the germline gene, possibly because of a read error. As DNA, the CDR3 is TGTGCCATCAGTGGTGGACAGCTGAACACTGAAGCTTTCTTT. It yields the protein CAISGGQLNTEAFF. The genes are TRBV24-1 and TRBJ1-1; the D gene is possibly TRBD1 (6 bases). The CDR3 totals 14 residues. CDR1 and CDR2 from the germline V gene are KGHDR and SFDVKD.

This chain links TRBV5-1 with TRBJ2-3; the match to TRBD2 covers 11 bases. The V and J ends lost 0 bases and 5 bases, in that order; junction bases with no gene match: 8. The CDR3 sequence is 17 residues long. The germline V gene has CDR1 SGHRS and CDR2 YFSETQ. This chain's CDR3 is CASSLVAGGPSVDTQYF. Written as DNA, the CDR3 is TGCGCCAGCAGCTTGGTAGCGGGAGGGCCTTCGGTAGATACGCAGTATTTT.

A word on this clonotype: The final CDR3 position lacks the conserved phenylalanine or tryptophan, pointing to a likely read error. V is TRBV4-2 and J is TRBJ2-7; no definite D call. The CDR3 sequence is 11 residues long. Germline CDR1 is LGHNA and CDR2 is YNFKEQ. Trimming cost V 1 base and J 6 bases, with 4 bases left between them. The CDR3 coding sequence is TGTGCCAGCAGCCAAGGTTCCGAGCAGTACCTC. It yields the protein CASSQGSEQYL.

Of note for this clonotype: This may arise from a read error, as a much more abundant clone is one base away. The V call is TRBV28, the J call TRBJ2-7, with 7 positions matching TRBD2. The CDR3 has 14 residues. The V gene end was trimmed by 3 bases and the J gene end by 2 bases; junction bases not matched to a gene: 4. Germline values: CDR1 MDHEN, CDR2 SYDVKM. The CDR3 DNA follows: TGTGCCAGCAGTTTTGAGGGACTAACCTACGAGCAGTACTTC. Encoded protein: CASSFEGLTYEQYF.

Points on this clonotype: Given a much more abundant clone one base away, this may be a read error. The V and J genes are TRBV28 and TRBJ2-3, with D hard to call. The germline V gene has CDR1 MDHEN and CDR2 SYDVKM. V lost 10 bases, J lost 5 bases, and 10 bases lay in between. CDR3 length: 11 residues. For the CDR3, the DNA is TGTGCCACCAGCCAGGAAGATACGCAGTATTTT. Encoded protein: CATSQEDTQYF.

The sample holds a few counts of this clonotype. This chain uses TRBV5-4 with TRBJ1-2; TRBD1 agrees at 8 bases. V shed 4 bases, J shed 6 bases, and the junction held 5 bases outside the gene matches. CDR3 length equals 13 residues. Germline V gene data show CDR1 as SGHNT and CDR2 as YYREEE (reference sequence). This chain's CDR3 is CASSRTGIDGYTF. The CDR3 DNA sequence: TGTGCCAGCAGCCGGACAGGGATTGATGGCTACACCTTC.

This clonotype has a handful of counts. Mismatch with germline at one junction end may stem from a read error. CDR3 protein: CVSSQTPSVAFF. CDR3 in DNA: TGTGTCAGCAGCCAAACTCCCTCGGTGGCTTTCTTT. The chain is built from TRBV3-1 and TRBJ1-1; D not certain. Germline values: CDR1 LGHDT, CDR2 YNNKEL (reference sequence). The CDR3 totals 12 residues.

This clonotype has just one count. An end of the junction differs from the germline gene, which may be a read error. V usage is TRBV5-4 and J usage is TRBJ2-7; D is uncertain. The CDR3 extends over 13 amino acids. The germline V gene encodes CDR1 SGHNT and CDR2 YYREEE (reference sequence). The CDR3 is CASSYKGSFEQYF. DNA for the CDR3: TGTGCCAGCAGCTATAAGGGCTCCTTCGAGCAGTACTTC. Full variable domain (outside the CDR3, taken from reference TRBV5-4 and TRBJ2-7): ETGVTQSPTHLIKTRGQQVTLRCSSQSGHNTVSWYQQALGQGPQFIFQYYREEENGRGNFPPRFSGLQFPNYSSELNVNALELDDSALYLCASSYKGSFEQYFGPGTRLTVT.

This clonotype was counted many times. This chain joins TRBV7-6 and TRBJ2-1; D gene ambiguous. Looked up from germline, CDR1 is SGHVS and CDR2 is FNYEAQ. The V gene lost 1 base and the J gene lost 7 bases, with 8 bases spanning the gap. The CDR3 runs 13 residues. CDR3 region: CASSLGLGNEQFF. CDR3 in DNA: TGTGCCAGCAGCTTAGGTTTGGGTAATGAGCAGTTCTTC.